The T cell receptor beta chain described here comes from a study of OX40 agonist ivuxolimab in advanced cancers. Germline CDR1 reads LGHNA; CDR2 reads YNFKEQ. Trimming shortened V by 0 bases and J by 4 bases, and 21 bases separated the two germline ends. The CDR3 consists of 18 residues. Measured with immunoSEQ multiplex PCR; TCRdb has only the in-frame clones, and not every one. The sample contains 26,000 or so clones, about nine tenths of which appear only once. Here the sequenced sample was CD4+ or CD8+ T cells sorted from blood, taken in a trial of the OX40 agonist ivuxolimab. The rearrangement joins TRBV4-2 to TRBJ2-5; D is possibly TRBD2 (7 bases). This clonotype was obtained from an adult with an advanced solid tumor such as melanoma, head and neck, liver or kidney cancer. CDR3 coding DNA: TGTGCCAGCAGCCAAGATACGGGGGGACGGGGGGCCGTAGAGACCCAGTACTTC. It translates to CASSQDTGGRGAVETQYF.